The 15 T cell receptor beta chains below were found in one sample sequenced in a study of OX40 agonist ivuxolimab in advanced cancers. TCRdb's copy holds only in-frame clones and misses some; the assay was immunoSEQ multiplex PCR. The sample records around 75,000 clones, 89% being singletons. Sample: CD4+ or CD8+ T cells sorted from blood, taken in a trial of the OX40 agonist ivuxolimab. Source of these receptors: an adult with an advanced solid tumor such as melanoma, head and neck, liver or kidney cancer.

The chain joins TRBV13 to TRBJ1-1, with D possibly TRBD1 on 5 matching bases. The CDR3 runs to 17 residues. V gave up 2 bases and J gave up 4 bases, with 20 bases separating them. The germline gives CDR1 PRHDT, CDR2 FYEKMQ (reference sequence). The CDR3 DNA reads as TGTGCCAGCAGCTTAACCCTAGGACTCCCCGGGGGCACTGAAGCTTTCTTT. Protein product: CASSLTLGLPGGTEAFF.

This clone was recorded only once. The V gene is TRBV2, the J gene TRBJ1-5, with a possible D match to TRBD1 (6 bases). Germline assignment: CDR1 SNHLY and CDR2 FYNNEI. The CDR3 runs 15 residues. V was trimmed by 4 bases and J by 4 bases, leaving 14 bases between them. The CDR3 region has the DNA TGTGCCAGCAGTGGGACGGGGGCCGGGAATCAGCCCCAGCATTTT. Translation gives CASSGTGAGNQPQHF.

This chain joins TRBV6-1 and TRBJ1-2; D gene uncertain. Germline V gene data show CDR1 as MNHNS and CDR2 as SASEGT. Trimming shortened V by 6 bases and J by 0 bases, and 11 bases separated the two germline ends. The CDR3 has 14 residues. The DNA of the CDR3 is TGTGCCAGCAGGAGGCCGGTAACTAACTATGGCTACACCTTC. Translation gives CASRRPVTNYGYTF.

Note on this clone: Other nucleotide sequences from this sample produce the same CDR3. The V gene is TRBV11-3, the J gene TRBJ2-3; D is perhaps TRBD2 (5 bases). V was cut by 1 base and J by 0 bases, with 11 bases left in between. From germline, CDR1 is SGHNT and CDR2 YENEEA. This CDR3 contains 16 residues. CDR3 loop: CASSLGLAASTDTQYF. The DNA for the CDR3 is TGTGCCAGCAGCTTAGGCCTAGCCGCAAGCACAGATACGCAGTATTTT.

This clone was seen a handful of times. The J gene is TRBJ1-5, the V gene TRBV28; D is ambiguous. CDR3 length equals 13 residues. Trimming stripped 5 bases from V and 4 bases from J, with 9 bases between. The V gene's germline CDR1 is MDHEN and CDR2 SYDVKM. CDR3 sequence: CASSQVGNQPQHF. The CDR3 DNA follows: TGTGCCAGCAGTCAGGTGGGAAATCAGCCCCAGCATTTT.

This clone came up once. J is TRBJ1-3 and V is TRBV19; 9 bases line up with TRBD1. Germline assignment: CDR1 LNHDA and CDR2 SQIVND (reference sequence). The CDR3 spans 17 residues. The V segment lost 7 bases and the J segment 0 bases; nucleotides outside the gene matches: 10. The CDR3 DNA reads as TGTGCCAGTACCCGGGGGGACAGGGACGACTCTGGAAACACCATATATTTT. This sequence encodes CASTRGDRDDSGNTIYF.

J is TRBJ2-2 and V is TRBV29-1; TRBD2 matches 7 bases. This CDR3 is 14 amino acids long. With 4 bases clipped from V and 5 bases from J, the junction kept 7 bases outside the gene matches. From germline, CDR1 is SQVTM and CDR2 ANQGSEA. Written as DNA, the CDR3 is TGCAGCGTTGGTGGGGCTAGCGGTACCGGGGAGCTGTTTTTT. Translation: CSVGGASGTGELFF.

The gene calls are TRBV7-2 and TRBJ2-7; TRBD1 is a possible D gene (6 bases). With 4 bases removed from V and 0 bases from J, the gap between germline ends came to 10 bases. The CDR3 consists of 14 residues. Germline V gene sequence: CDR1 SGHTA, CDR2 FQGNSA. CDR3 protein: CASSSQGSSYEQYF. CDR3 in DNA: TGTGCCAGCAGCTCTCAGGGGAGCTCCTACGAGCAGTACTTC.

The rearrangement links TRBV28 to TRBJ2-3, with 7 bases lining up with TRBD1. The CDR3 totals 18 residues. Germline assignment: CDR1 MDHEN and CDR2 SYDVKM. The trim removed 5 bases at V and 8 bases at J, leaving 22 bases unmatched. The CDR3 DNA is TGTGCCAGCAGTCCCTACCTACCGGGACAGCCCCTCGGTAGTACGCAGTATTTT. Encoded protein: CASSPYLPGQPLGSTQYF.

V is TRBV7-8 and J is TRBJ2-1; a weak D match, TRBD2 (8 bases). The germline V and J ends were trimmed by 0 bases and 7 bases, with 19 bases remaining between them. The CDR3 covers 17 residues. Germline values: CDR1 SGHVS, CDR2 FQNEAQ. The CDR3 loop reads CASSLAHREGARNEQFF. In DNA form, the CDR3 reads TGTGCCAGCAGCTTAGCGCATCGGGAGGGGGCTCGGAATGAGCAGTTCTTC.

This clone showed up just once. Other nucleotide sequences in the sample specify the same CDR3. This rearrangement joins TRBV11-2 to TRBJ1-1; D unclear. The CDR3 runs to 13 residues. Trimming removed 0 bases at V and 3 bases at J, with 5 bases between. Looked up from germline, CDR1 is SGHAT and CDR2 is FQNNGV. The CDR3 nucleotides are TGTGCCAGCAGCTTAGAACGGTACACTGAAGCTTTCTTT. Translating gives CASSLERYTEAFF.

This clone has only one observation. The chain couples TRBV11-2 to TRBJ2-7, with 7 bases identical to TRBD2. V dropped 4 bases and J dropped 1; count of bases not matched to a gene: 7. CDR3 length equals 15 residues. CDR1 and CDR2 from the germline V gene are SGHAT and FQNNGV. The CDR3 sequence: CASSSSGLSSYEQYF. The CDR3 nucleotides are TGTGCCAGCAGCTCGTCGGGACTATCGTCCTACGAGCAGTACTTC.

The V gene is TRBV5-4, the J gene TRBJ1-3; 10 bases fit TRBD1. The CDR3 covers 16 residues. With V trimmed by 5 bases and J by 3 bases, 8 bases remained unmatched. From germline, CDR1 is SGHNT and CDR2 YYREEE (reference sequence). CDR3 loop: CASRNPGQGYGNTIYF. CDR3 sequence (DNA): TGTGCCAGCAGGAATCCGGGACAGGGGTATGGAAACACCATATATTTT.

V gene TRBV6-5 combines with J gene TRBJ2-7; 9 bases are a match to TRBD1. This CDR3 is built from 15 residues. Germline V gives CDR1 MNHEY, CDR2 SVGAGI. V lost 2 bases to trimming and J lost 5 bases; unmatched junction nucleotides: 7. CDR3 region: CASSYTGTGMNEQYF. The CDR3 nucleotides are TGTGCCAGCAGTTACACCGGGACAGGGATGAACGAGCAGTACTTC.

The chain recombines TRBV11-2 with TRBJ1-4, with 8 bases fitting TRBD1. The V and J ends lost 1 base and 5 bases, in that order; junction bases with no gene match: 6. The CDR3 runs 16 residues. Germline V gives CDR1 SGHAT, CDR2 FQNNGV. The CDR3 sequence is CASSLAGQGQNEKLFF. The CDR3 DNA follows: TGTGCCAGCAGCTTAGCTGGACAGGGCCAAAATGAAAAACTGTTTTTT.